This TCR beta chain was observed in a study of identical twins. Study conclusions and caveats: Carriage of fewer insertions was seen in abundant cord blood beta clonotypes, whereas memory repertoires showed none.

TCRdb processed the 5' RACE reads anew with MiXCR; each CDR3 protein has one entry. The sample lists 350,000 to 500,000 distinct CDR3 sequences; 18% were seen once. In its sample, this clonotype was seen many times. Its specificity is unknown. This sequence originates from a man between 45 and 60 years old in good health. The specimen sequenced was naive T cells sorted from blood.

The CDR3 reads CASSDSNNNEQFF. The CDR3 coding sequence is TGTGCCAGCAGTGACTCGAACAACAATGAGCAGTTCTTC. This chain uses TRBV6-4 with TRBJ2-1; no clear D. V was trimmed by 0 bases and J by 5 bases, leaving 5 bases between them. This CDR3 has 13 amino acids. The germline V gene encodes CDR1 MRHNA and CDR2 SNTAGT.